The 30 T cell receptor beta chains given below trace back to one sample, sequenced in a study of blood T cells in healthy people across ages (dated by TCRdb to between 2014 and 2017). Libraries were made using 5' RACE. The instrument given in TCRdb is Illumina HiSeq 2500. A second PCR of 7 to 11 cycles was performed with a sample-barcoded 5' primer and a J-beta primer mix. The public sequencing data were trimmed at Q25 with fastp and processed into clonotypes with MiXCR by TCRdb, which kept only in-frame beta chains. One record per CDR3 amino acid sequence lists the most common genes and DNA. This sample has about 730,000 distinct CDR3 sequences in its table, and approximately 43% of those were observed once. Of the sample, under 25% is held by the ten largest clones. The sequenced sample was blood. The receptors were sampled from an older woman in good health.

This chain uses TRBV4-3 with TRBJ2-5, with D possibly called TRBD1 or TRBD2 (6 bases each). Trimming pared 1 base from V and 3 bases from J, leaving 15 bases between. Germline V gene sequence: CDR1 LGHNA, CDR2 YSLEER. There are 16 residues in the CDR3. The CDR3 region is CASSQALRGAEETQYF. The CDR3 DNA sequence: TGCGCCAGCAGCCAAGCTCTAAGGGGGGCAGAAGAGACCCAGTACTTC.

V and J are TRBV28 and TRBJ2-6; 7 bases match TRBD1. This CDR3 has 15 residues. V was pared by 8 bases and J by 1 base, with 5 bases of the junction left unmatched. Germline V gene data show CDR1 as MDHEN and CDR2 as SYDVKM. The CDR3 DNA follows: TGTGCCAGCGGGACGACAGGGTCTGGGGCCAACGTCCTGACTTTC. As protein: CASGTTGSGANVLTF.

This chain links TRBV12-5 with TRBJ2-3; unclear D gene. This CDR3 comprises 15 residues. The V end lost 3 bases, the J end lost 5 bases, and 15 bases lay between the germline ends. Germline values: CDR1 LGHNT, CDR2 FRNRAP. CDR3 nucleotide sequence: TGTGCTAGTGGTTTAGGTGGGATGGTCGGAGATACGCAGTATTTT. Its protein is CASGLGGMVGDTQYF.

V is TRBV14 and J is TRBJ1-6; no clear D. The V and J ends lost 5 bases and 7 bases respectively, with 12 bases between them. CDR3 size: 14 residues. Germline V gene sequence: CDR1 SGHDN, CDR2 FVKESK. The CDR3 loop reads CASSSTPRNSPLHF. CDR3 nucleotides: TGTGCCAGCAGCTCCACCCCAAGAAATTCACCCCTCCACTTT.

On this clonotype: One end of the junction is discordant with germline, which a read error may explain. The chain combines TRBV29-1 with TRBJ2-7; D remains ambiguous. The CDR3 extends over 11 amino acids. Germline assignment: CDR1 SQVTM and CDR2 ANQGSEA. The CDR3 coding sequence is TGCAGCGGTGAAGTGGCTTACGAGCAGTACTTC. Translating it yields CSGEVAYEQYF.

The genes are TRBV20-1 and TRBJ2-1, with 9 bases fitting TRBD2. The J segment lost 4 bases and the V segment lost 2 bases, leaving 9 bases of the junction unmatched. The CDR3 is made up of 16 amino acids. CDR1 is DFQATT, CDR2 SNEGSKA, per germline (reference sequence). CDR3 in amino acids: CSARPLLAGNYNEQFF. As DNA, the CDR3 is TGCAGTGCTAGACCCCTCCTAGCGGGGAATTACAATGAGCAGTTCTTC.

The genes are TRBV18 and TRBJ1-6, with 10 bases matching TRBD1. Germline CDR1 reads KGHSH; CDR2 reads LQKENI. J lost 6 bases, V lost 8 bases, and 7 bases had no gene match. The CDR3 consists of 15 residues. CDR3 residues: CASPRRDRGNSPLHF. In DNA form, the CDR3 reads TGTGCCAGCCCCAGGCGGGACAGGGGTAATTCACCCCTCCACTTT.

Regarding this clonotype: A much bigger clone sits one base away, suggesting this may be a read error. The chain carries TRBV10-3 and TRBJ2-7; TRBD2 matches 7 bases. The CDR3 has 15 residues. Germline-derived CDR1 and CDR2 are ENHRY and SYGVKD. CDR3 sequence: CAISESGGSSCEQYF. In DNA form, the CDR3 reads TGTGCCATCAGTGAGTCGGGCGGGAGCTCCTGCGAGCAGTACTTC.

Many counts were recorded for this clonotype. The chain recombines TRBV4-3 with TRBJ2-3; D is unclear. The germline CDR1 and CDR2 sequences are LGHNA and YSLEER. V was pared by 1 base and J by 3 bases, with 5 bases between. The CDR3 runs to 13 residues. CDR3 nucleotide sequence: TGCGCCAGCAGCCAAGTAGTGACAGATACGCAGTATTTT. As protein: CASSQVVTDTQYF.

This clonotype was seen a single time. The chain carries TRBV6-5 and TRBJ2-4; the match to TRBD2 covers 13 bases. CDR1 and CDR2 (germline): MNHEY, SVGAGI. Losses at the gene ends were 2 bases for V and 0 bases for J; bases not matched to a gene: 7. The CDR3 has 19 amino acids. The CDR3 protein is CASSYMRTSGGQAKNIQYF. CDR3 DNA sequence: TGTGCCAGCAGTTACATGCGGACTAGCGGGGGCCAAGCCAAAAACATTCAGTACTTC.

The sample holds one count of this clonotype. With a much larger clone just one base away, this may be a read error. The CDR3 reads CASSPQGGVANTQYF. CDR3 nucleotide sequence: TGTGCCAGCAGCCCCCAGGGGGGCGTGGCAAATACGCAGTATTTT. The V gene is TRBV7-2, the J gene TRBJ2-3; tentative D call: TRBD1 (7 bases). The CDR3 has 15 amino acids. V was shortened by 5 bases and J by 7 bases, with 19 bases between the two germline ends. The germline V gene has CDR1 SGHTA and CDR2 FQGNSA.

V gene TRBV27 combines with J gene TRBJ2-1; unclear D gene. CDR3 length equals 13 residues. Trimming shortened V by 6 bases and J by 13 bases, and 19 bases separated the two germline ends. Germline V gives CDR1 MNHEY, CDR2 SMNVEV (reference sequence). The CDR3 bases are TGTGCCAGCAGCCGATTGCGGACGGAGACCCAGTTCTTC. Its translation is CASSRLRTETQFF.

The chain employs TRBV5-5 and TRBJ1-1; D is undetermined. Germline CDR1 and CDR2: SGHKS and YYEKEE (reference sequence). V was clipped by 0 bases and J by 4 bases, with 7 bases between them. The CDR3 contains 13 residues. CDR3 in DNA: TGTGCCAGCAGCTTGGACACTCGCACTGAAGCTTTCTTT. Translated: CASSLDTRTEAFF. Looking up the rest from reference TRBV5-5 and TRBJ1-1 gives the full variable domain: DAGVTQSPTHLIKTRGQQVTLRCSPISGHKSVSWYQQVLGQGPQFIFQYYEKEERGRGNFPDRFSARQFPNYSSELNVNALLLGDSALYLCASSLDTRTEAFFGQGTRLTVV.

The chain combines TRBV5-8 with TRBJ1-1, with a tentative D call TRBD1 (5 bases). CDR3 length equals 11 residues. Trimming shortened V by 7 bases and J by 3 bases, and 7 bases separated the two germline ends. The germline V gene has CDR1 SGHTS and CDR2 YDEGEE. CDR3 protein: CASLGHTEAFF. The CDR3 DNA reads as TGTGCCAGCCTGGGGCACACTGAAGCTTTCTTT.

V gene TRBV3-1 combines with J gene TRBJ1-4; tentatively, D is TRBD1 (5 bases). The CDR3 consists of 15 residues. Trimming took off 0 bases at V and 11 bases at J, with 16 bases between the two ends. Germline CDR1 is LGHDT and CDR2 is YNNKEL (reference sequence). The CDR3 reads CASSQDLQVVEKLFF. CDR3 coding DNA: TGTGCCAGCAGCCAAGATTTACAGGTAGTGGAGAAACTGTTTTTT.

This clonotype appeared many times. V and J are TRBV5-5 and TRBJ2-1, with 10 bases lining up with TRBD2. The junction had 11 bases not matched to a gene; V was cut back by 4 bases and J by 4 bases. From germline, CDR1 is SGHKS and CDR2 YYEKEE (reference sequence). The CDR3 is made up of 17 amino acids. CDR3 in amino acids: CASSLLLAGIFYNEQFF. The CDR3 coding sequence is TGTGCCAGCAGCCTCCTACTAGCGGGGATATTTTACAATGAGCAGTTCTTC.

The CDR3 nucleotides read TGTGCCACCAGCAGAGATTACGCGGTTAGGGTCCAGCCCCAGCATTTT. Translation: CATSRDYAVRVQPQHF. The V gene is TRBV15, the J gene TRBJ1-5; D ambiguous. The CDR3 has 16 residues. Germline values: CDR1 LNHNV, CDR2 YYDKDF (reference sequence). V dropped 0 bases and J dropped 7 bases, with 16 bases sitting between them.

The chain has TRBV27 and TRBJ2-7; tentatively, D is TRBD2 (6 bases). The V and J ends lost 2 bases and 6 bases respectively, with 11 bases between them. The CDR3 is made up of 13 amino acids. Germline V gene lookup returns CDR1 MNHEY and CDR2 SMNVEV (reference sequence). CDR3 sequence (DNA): TGTGCCAGCAGTTTAAGAGGAGGGCTCGAGCAGTACTTC. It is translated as CASSLRGGLEQYF.

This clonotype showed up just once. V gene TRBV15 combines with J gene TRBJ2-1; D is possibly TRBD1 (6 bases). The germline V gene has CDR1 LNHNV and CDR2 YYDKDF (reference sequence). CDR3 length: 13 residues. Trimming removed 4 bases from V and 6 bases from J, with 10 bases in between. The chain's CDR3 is CATSNRVGNEQFF. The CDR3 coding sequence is TGTGCCACCAGCAACAGGGTCGGCAATGAGCAGTTCTTC. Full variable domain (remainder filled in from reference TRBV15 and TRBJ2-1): DAMVIQNPRYQVTQFGKPVTLSCSQTLNHNVMYWYQQKSSQAPKLLFHYYDKDFNNEADTPDNFQSRRPNTSFCFLDIRSPGLGDTAMYLCATSNRVGNEQFFGPGTRLTVL.

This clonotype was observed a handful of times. The CDR3, as DNA: TGCAGTGCTAACCGGGACGTAGTTAATTCACCCCTCCACTTT. Translation gives CSANRDVVNSPLHF. The V and J genes are TRBV20-1 and TRBJ1-6; TRBD1 is a possible D gene (5 bases). This CDR3 comprises 14 residues. In germline, CDR1 is DFQATT, CDR2 SNEGSKA (reference sequence). V dropped 4 bases and J dropped 6 bases, with 13 bases sitting between them.

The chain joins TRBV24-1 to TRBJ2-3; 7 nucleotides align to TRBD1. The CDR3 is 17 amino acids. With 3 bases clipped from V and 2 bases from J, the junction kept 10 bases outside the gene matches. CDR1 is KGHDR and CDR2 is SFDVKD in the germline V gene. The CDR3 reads CATSDPTGCGDTDTQYF. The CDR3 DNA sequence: TGTGCCACCAGTGATCCGACAGGGTGTGGGGACACAGATACGCAGTATTTT.

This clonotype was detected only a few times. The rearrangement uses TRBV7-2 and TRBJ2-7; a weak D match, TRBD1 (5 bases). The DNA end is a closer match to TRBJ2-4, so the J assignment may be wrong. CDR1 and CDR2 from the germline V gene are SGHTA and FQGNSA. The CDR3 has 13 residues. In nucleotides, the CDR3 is TGTGCCAGCAGCTTTCAGGGCTACGACATTCAGTACTTC. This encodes CASSFQGYDIQYF.

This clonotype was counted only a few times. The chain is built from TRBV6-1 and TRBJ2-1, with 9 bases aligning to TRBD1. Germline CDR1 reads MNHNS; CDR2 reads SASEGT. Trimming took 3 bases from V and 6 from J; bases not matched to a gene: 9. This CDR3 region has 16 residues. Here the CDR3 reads CASSEAGQGFFNEQFF. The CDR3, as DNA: TGTGCCAGCAGTGAGGCGGGACAGGGTTTCTTCAATGAGCAGTTCTTC.

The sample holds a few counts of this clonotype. This CDR3 reads CASSEPTGHGYTF. CDR3 sequence (DNA): TGTGCCAGCAGTGAGCCGACAGGGCATGGCTACACCTTC. V usage is TRBV6-1 and J usage is TRBJ1-2; 7 bases map to TRBD1. Germline CDR1 MNHNS, CDR2 SASEGT. The CDR3 is 13 residues long. V was pared by 3 bases and J by 6 bases, with 4 bases of the junction left unmatched.

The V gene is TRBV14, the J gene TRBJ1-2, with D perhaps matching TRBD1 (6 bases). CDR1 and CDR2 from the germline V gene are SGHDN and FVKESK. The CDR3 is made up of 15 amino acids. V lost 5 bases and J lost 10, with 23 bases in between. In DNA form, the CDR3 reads TGTGCCAGCAGCGTTCGGGGCACCAGGGGTTACGACTACACCTTC. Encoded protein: CASSVRGTRGYDYTF.

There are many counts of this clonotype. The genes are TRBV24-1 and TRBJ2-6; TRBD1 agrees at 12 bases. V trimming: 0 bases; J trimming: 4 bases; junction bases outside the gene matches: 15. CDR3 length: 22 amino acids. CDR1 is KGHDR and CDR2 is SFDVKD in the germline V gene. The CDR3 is CATSDLLIYKGQGATGANVLTF. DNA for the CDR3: TGTGCCACCAGTGATTTGCTCATCTATAAGGGACAGGGGGCAACCGGGGCCAACGTCCTGACTTTC.

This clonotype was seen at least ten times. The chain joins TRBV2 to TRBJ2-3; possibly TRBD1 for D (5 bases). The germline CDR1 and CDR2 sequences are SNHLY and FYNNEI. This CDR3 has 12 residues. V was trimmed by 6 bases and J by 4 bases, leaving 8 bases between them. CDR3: CASSVGADTQYF. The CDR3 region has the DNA TGTGCCAGCAGCGTAGGGGCAGATACGCAGTATTTT.

In DNA, the CDR3 is TGTGCCAGCAGCCTAGCGGCATGCTCCTACAATGAGCAGTTCTTC. Its protein product is CASSLAACSYNEQFF. The chain recombines TRBV5-5 with TRBJ2-1; 7 bases agree with TRBD2. CDR3 length equals 15 residues. Germline CDR1 SGHKS, CDR2 YYEKEE (reference sequence). V was clipped by 4 bases and J by 0 bases; unmatched bases: 4. Full variable domain (outside the CDR3, taken from reference TRBV5-5 and TRBJ2-1): DAGVTQSPTHLIKTRGQQVTLRCSPISGHKSVSWYQQVLGQGPQFIFQYYEKEERGRGNFPDRFSARQFPNYSSELNVNALLLGDSALYLCASSLAACSYNEQFFGPGTRLTVL.

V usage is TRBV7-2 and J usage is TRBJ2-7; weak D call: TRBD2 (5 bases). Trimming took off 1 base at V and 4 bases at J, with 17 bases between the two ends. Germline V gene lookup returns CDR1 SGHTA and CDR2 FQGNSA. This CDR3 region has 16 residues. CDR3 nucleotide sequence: TGTGCCAGCAGCTTAGGGACTGCCTTTTCTTCGTACGAGCAGTACTTC. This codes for CASSLGTAFSSYEQYF. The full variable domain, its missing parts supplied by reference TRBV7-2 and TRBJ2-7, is GAGVSQSPSNKVTEKGKDVELRCDPISGHTALYWYRQSLGQGLEFLIYFQGNSAPDKSGLPSDRFSAERTGGSVSTLTIQRTQQEDSAVYLCASSLGTAFSSYEQYFGPGTRLTVT.

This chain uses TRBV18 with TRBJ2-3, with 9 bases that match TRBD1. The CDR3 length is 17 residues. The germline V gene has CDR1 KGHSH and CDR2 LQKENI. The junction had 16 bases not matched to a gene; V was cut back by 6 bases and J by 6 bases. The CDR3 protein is CASSPRTGTGYTDTQYF. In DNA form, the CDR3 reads TGTGCCAGCTCGCCAAGAACCGGGACAGGGTACACCGATACGCAGTATTTT.